A selection of T cell receptor beta chains follows, all from one sample in a study of T cells in Graves' hyperthyroidism and ophthalmopathy. TCRdb called the multiplex PCR reads again in MiXCR, with one record for every CDR3 protein. The table lists approximately 490,000 distinct CDR3 sequences, roughly 23% of them singletons. Sequenced sample: blood. The receptors were gathered from a woman aged 70 to 79 with Graves' ophthalmopathy. CDR3s include the opening cysteine and the closing phenylalanine or tryptophan. The order of the fields is D gene, clone size, J gene, V gene, CDR3 DNA, CDR3 protein. D genes are given only for firm matches. Expanded clones get a size class; other rows say once, few or many, or leave the size out.

>TRBD2|many|TRBJ2-1|TRBV29-1
TGCAGCGCCGCCGGGACTAGCGGCTACAATGAGCAGTTCTTC
CSAAGTSGYNEQFF
>TRBD1|many|TRBJ2-2|TRBV7-9
TGTGCCGGACATCCGGGACAGGGGACCGGGGAGCTGTTTTTT
CAGHPGQGTGELFF
>.|many|TRBJ1-5|TRBV28
TGTGCCAGCAGTTCCCCCCGGGGACTCCCTAGCAATCAGCCCCAGCATTTT
CASSSPRGLPSNQPQHF
>TRBD2|.|TRBJ2-5|TRBV18
TGTGCCAGCTCAAGACTAGCGAAAGAGACCCAGTACTTC
CASSRLAKETQYF
>.|many|TRBJ2-7|TRBV3-1
TGTGCCAGCAGCCAAGCTACCGAGCAGTACTTC
CASSQATEQYF
>.|few|TRBJ2-7|TRBV27
TGTGCCAGCAGTTTACACGGCCATTACGAGCAGTACTTC
CASSLHGHYEQYF
>.|many|TRBJ2-5|TRBV11-2
TGTGCCAGCATGGGGCGGGCCCCTACATCTCAAGAGACCCAGTACTTC
CASMGRAPTSQETQYF
>.|.|TRBJ2-1|TRBV6-6
TGTGCCAGCAGTTACTCGGTGAGCTCCTACAATGAGCAGTTCTTC
CASSYSVSSYNEQFF
>.|few|TRBJ2-1|TRBV30
TGTGCCTGGAGTGTATTTTCTAGCAGCAATGAGCAGTTCTTC
CAWSVFSSSNEQFF
>.|.|TRBJ2-4|TRBV7-9
TGTGCCAGCAGCTTACTTCAGGGCCGGGCCAAAAACATTCAGTACTTC
CASSLLQGRAKNIQYF
>TRBD1|.|TRBJ1-1|TRBV25-1
TGTGCCAGCAGTGGGACAGGGATTGTTACTGAAGCTTTCTTT
CASSGTGIVTEAFF
>.|.|TRBJ2-1|TRBV20-1
TGCAGTGCTTTGAAGGGGGAGGGCTACAATGAGCAGTTCTTC
CSALKGEGYNEQFF
>TRBD1|.|TRBJ2-7|TRBV20-1
TGCAGTGCTATTGGGGACAGGGGGGAAGACTACGAGCAGTACTTC
CSAIGDRGEDYEQYF
>TRBD1|many|TRBJ1-5|TRBV6-1
TGTGCCAGCAGTCCCCGGACAGGGGGCCTTTATAGCAATCAGCCCCAGCATTTT
CASSPRTGGLYSNQPQHF
>TRBD2|.|TRBJ2-1|TRBV29-1
TGCAGCGTGGCGGGGGTCGCGGGGCACAATGAGCAGTTCTTC
CSVAGVAGHNEQFF
>.|once|TRBJ2-7|TRBV5-1
TGCGCCAGCAGGGCGAGTGCTTTCTACGAGCAGTACTTC
CASRASAFYEQYF
>.|.|TRBJ2-7|TRBV30
TGTGCCTGGAGTGTAGGTGGAAGCGGATCCTACGAGCAGTACTTC
CAWSVGGSGSYEQYF
>TRBD1|.|TRBJ2-7|TRBV9
TGTGCCAGCAGCGTAGGAGGGACAGGGATCTACGAGCAGTACTTC
CASSVGGTGIYEQYF
>.|many|TRBJ2-2|TRBV7-2
TGTGCCAGCAGCTTAGACAGGGCGAACACCGGGGAGCTGTTTTTT
CASSLDRANTGELFF
>.|.|TRBJ1-4|TRBV2
TGTGCCGGAGGACACTTAACGAATGAAAAACTGTTTTTT
CAGGHLTNEKLFF
>.|many|TRBJ1-2|TRBV12-3/TRBV12-4
TGTGCCAGTGCACGCGACCGGCTGTGGGGTGAGAATTACTATGGCTACACCTTC
CASARDRLWGENYYGYTF
>TRBD2|few|TRBJ2-3|TRBV10-1
TGCGCCAGCAGTGATGGACCGGGAGGTCTAGATACGCAGTATTTT
CASSDGPGGLDTQYF
>TRBD2|.|TRBJ2-5|TRBV6-1
TGTGCCAGCAGTCTAGCGGGAGTAGGGCGGGAGACCCAGTACTTC
CASSLAGVGRETQYF
>TRBD2|.|TRBJ2-7|TRBV10-3
TGTGCCATCAGTGAGTCTCTAGCGGGGAAATACGAGCAGTACTTC
CAISESLAGKYEQYF
>.|.|TRBJ1-1|TRBV25-1
TGTGCCAGCATGCCCGCGCTAGGGTTCGCCGAAGCTTTCTTT
CASMPALGFAEAFF
>.|.|TRBJ2-1|TRBV20-1
TGCAGTGCTAGAAAATACTTAGCCAGCAATGAGCAGTTCTTC
CSARKYLASNEQFF
>.|few|TRBJ2-2|TRBV9
TGTGCCAGCAGCGTAGGAGGTGTAGGGGCCACCGGGGAGCTGTTTTTT
CASSVGGVGATGELFF
>.|once|TRBJ2-7|TRBV4-1
TGCGCCAGCAGCCAAGACCCAGGACAGAGAAAATACGAGCAGTACTTC
CASSQDPGQRKYEQYF
>.|.|TRBJ2-1|TRBV28
TGTGCCAGCAGCTCGCTAAACTCCTACAATGAGCAGTTCTTC
CASSSLNSYNEQFF
>TRBD1|.|TRBJ1-6|TRBV7-2
TGTGCCAGCAGCTTATTGCAGGGGGCGAATTCACCCCTCCACTTT
CASSLLQGANSPLHF
>TRBD2|few|TRBJ2-1|TRBV20-1
TGCAGTGCTAGAGCTTACAGGGGACTAGCGGGAGGGAATGAGCAGTTCTTC
CSARAYRGLAGGNEQFF
>.|many|TRBJ2-7|TRBV30
TGTGCCTGGGGCCGGACGGGAGCTTACGAGCAGTACTTC
CAWGRTGAYEQYF
>TRBD1|many|TRBJ1-1|TRBV6-1
TGTGCCAGCAGCGCCCGGACAGGGGGATTGGTTGAAGCTTTCTTT
CASSARTGGLVEAFF
>TRBD1|few|TRBJ1-6|TRBV13
TGTGCCAGCAGCTTAGACAGGGGATCCCTCCACTTT
CASSLDRGSLHF
>TRBD2|few|TRBJ2-2|TRBV6-1
TGTGCCAGCAGTGAAGCGCTCGGCGGGAGGGCCTCAGGGGAGCTGTTTTTT
CASSEALGGRASGELFF
>.|.|TRBJ2-1|TRBV5-1
TGCGCCAGCAGCTTGGAAGAGTTCAATGAGCAGTTCTTT
CASSLEEFNEQFF
>TRBD1|many|TRBJ2-1|TRBV11-2
TGTGCCAGCAGCAGGACAGGGGGTGGCAATGAGCAGTTCTTC
CASSRTGGGNEQFF
>TRBD1|.|TRBJ1-2|TRBV30
TGTGCCTGGAGTGTAGACAGGGCCTATGGCTACACCTTC
CAWSVDRAYGYTF
>.|.|TRBJ1-6|TRBV12-3/TRBV12-4
TGTGCCAGCAGCCTAGGGGGGGGTGATAATTCACCCCTCCACTTT
CASSLGGGDNSPLHF
>.|.|TRBJ2-5|TRBV7-9
TGTGCCAGCAGCTTCGAGGACTCCCGATCCGAGACCCAGTACTTC
CASSFEDSRSETQYF
>.|few|TRBJ1-2|TRBV12-3/TRBV12-4
TGTGCCAGCAGGGCCTCGGGGGCGTCTGGCTACACCTTC
CASRASGASGYTF
>TRBD2|.|TRBJ2-3|TRBV6-1
TGTGCCAGCCTGGGTAGCGGGAGAGCAGATACGCAGTATTTT
CASLGSGRADTQYF
>.|.|TRBJ2-3|TRBV20-1
TGCAGTGCTAGAACAGGGTTCCGGGATACGCAGTATTTT
CSARTGFRDTQYF
>TRBD1|few|TRBJ1-2|TRBV7-2
TGTGCCAGCAGCTTAGATTGGACAGGGGTTGGCTACACCTTC
CASSLDWTGVGYTF
>TRBD1|.|TRBJ1-1|TRBV20-1
TGCAGTGCGTACAGGACAGGGGGCACTGAAGCTTTCTTT
CSAYRTGGTEAFF
>TRBD1|many|TRBJ2-7|TRBV9
TGTGCCAGCAGCGTTGACCCGGGACAGGGTACCTACGAGCAGTACTTC
CASSVDPGQGTYEQYF
>.|.|TRBJ2-7|TRBV12-3/TRBV12-4
TGTGCCAGCAGTTTAGAGGCCGACGGATACTACGAGCAGTACTTC
CASSLEADGYYEQYF
>TRBD1|.|TRBJ2-6|TRBV6-1
TGTGCCAGCAGGCCCGGGACAGGGGGCCCTGGGGCCAACGTCCTGACTTTC
CASRPGTGGPGANVLTF
>.|.|TRBJ1-2|TRBV20-1
TGCAGTGCTAGAGAACGAGGGACACTTCCCCTGAACCGCTATGGCTACACCTTC
CSARERGTLPLNRYGYTF
>.|.|TRBJ2-1|TRBV24-1
TGTGCCACCAGTGATTTTGGAGCGGAGCAGTTCTTC
CATSDFGAEQFF
>TRBD2|.|TRBJ2-5|TRBV3-1
TGTGCCAGCAGCCAATCTAGCGGGAGAAGGGGGGAGACCCAGTACTTC
CASSQSSGRRGETQYF
>.|.|TRBJ1-1|TRBV10-2
TGCGCCAGCAGTGAGTCGAGCCAGTTCTATGACGGGGAAGCTTTCTTT
CASSESSQFYDGEAFF
>.|many|TRBJ1-1|TRBV19
TGTGCCAGTAGTATATTGTCTCGGCCGAACACTGAAGCTTTCTTT
CASSILSRPNTEAFF
>.|few|TRBJ2-4|TRBV7-9
TGTGCCAGCAGCTTAGCACGAAACATTCAGTACTTC
CASSLARNIQYF
>.|.|TRBJ2-4|TRBV3-1
TGTGCCAGCAGCCTACGACAGACCAAAAACATTCAGTACTTC
CASSLRQTKNIQYF
>.|few|TRBJ1-5|TRBV19
TGTGCCAGTAGTACTACAGGGTTTCGGCAGCCCCAGCATTTT
CASSTTGFRQPQHF